The entry below gives a single TCR beta chain sequence along with its context. The entry originates in a study of T cell changes during pregnancy in multiple sclerosis. Produced via immunoSEQ multiplex PCR; TCRdb's table is partial and in-frame only. The table records around 57,000 clones, around 92% of them present only once. The TCR comes from a female donor in good health, enrolled as a control in a pregnancy study. The specimen comprised peripheral blood, sampled after pregnancy.

CDR3 loop: CASSQLGIGLNQETQYF. The DNA of the CDR3 is TGCGCCAGCAGCCAATTGGGGATAGGACTCAACCAAGAGACCCAGTACTTC. The J gene is TRBJ2-5, the V gene TRBV4-1; D may be TRBD2 (5 bases). This CDR3 spans 17 amino acids. V dropped 2 bases and J dropped 0 bases, with 16 bases sitting between them. The germline V gene encodes CDR1 MGHRA and CDR2 YSYEKL.